This is a list of T cell receptor beta chains from one sample in a study of CD8 T cells in ankylosing spondylitis. MiXCR was run by TCRdb on the 5' RACE reads, yielding one entry per CDR3 protein. The sample consists of roughly 190,000 distinct CDR3 sequences, more than 10% of them appearing once. Material for sequencing was blood, either unsorted or a sorted T cell fraction (not recorded which). These receptors originate from a male donor with ankylosing spondylitis or in good health (not recorded which). The CDR3 runs from the conserved cysteine through the conserved F or W. Fields, in order: CDR3 length, clone size, J gene, V gene, D gene, CDR3 DNA, CDR3 protein. D genes are given only for firm matches. Clone size is shown for a subset of rows, as once, few, many or a class of expanded clone.

CDR3 length: 15; clone size: -; J gene: TRBJ2-1; V gene: TRBV30; D gene: -; CDR3 DNA: TGTGCCTGGAGTGTGGCTAGCTTGGGTGGGGATGAGCAGTTCTTC; CDR3 protein: CAWSVASLGGDEQFF
CDR3 length: 14; clone size: -; J gene: TRBJ2-7; V gene: TRBV27; D gene: TRBD2; CDR3 DNA: TGTGCCAGCAGTTTATTTGCGGGAGGTCGCGAGCAGTACTTC; CDR3 protein: CASSLFAGGREQYF
CDR3 length: 13; clone size: -; J gene: TRBJ1-1; V gene: TRBV7-9; D gene: -; CDR3 DNA: TGTGCCAGCACCGATGACAGGATGGATGAAGCTTTCTTT; CDR3 protein: CASTDDRMDEAFF
CDR3 length: 16; clone size: many; J gene: TRBJ2-2; V gene: TRBV7-6; D gene: -; CDR3 DNA: TGTGCCAGCAGCTTAGTAATTGGCAGGGGTGCCGGGGAGCTGTTTTTT; CDR3 protein: CASSLVIGRGAGELFF
CDR3 length: 15; clone size: -; J gene: TRBJ2-7; V gene: TRBV12-3/TRBV12-4; D gene: TRBD1; CDR3 DNA: TGTGCCAGCAGTTTATCAGACAGGGGGGGCCACGAGCAGTACTTC; CDR3 protein: CASSLSDRGGHEQYF
CDR3 length: 13; clone size: few; J gene: TRBJ2-1; V gene: TRBV20-1; D gene: TRBD2; CDR3 DNA: TGCAGTGCAGGGACTAGCGGGATCAATGAGCAGTTCTTC; CDR3 protein: CSAGTSGINEQFF
CDR3 length: 17; clone size: few; J gene: TRBJ2-3; V gene: TRBV4-1; D gene: TRBD2; CDR3 DNA: TGCGCCAGCAGCCAAGATCTCCGGGGAGGGAGAAGAGATACGCAGTATTTT; CDR3 protein: CASSQDLRGGRRDTQYF
CDR3 length: 15; clone size: -; J gene: TRBJ1-5; V gene: TRBV7-8; D gene: -; CDR3 DNA: TGTGCCAGCAGCTCCGCAGACAGCGCCAATCAGCCCCAGCATTTT; CDR3 protein: CASSSADSANQPQHF
CDR3 length: 14; clone size: -; J gene: TRBJ2-5; V gene: TRBV12-3/TRBV12-4; D gene: TRBD1; CDR3 DNA: TGTGCCAGCAGGGGACAGGGGGCGGAGAAGACCCAGTACTTC; CDR3 protein: CASRGQGAEKTQYF
CDR3 length: 16; clone size: few; J gene: TRBJ2-3; V gene: TRBV7-9; D gene: TRBD2; CDR3 DNA: TGTGCCAGCAGCTTAAGGCGGGAGGCCTATTCAGATACGCAGTATTTT; CDR3 protein: CASSLRREAYSDTQYF
CDR3 length: 15; clone size: few; J gene: TRBJ2-7; V gene: TRBV7-8; D gene: TRBD2; CDR3 DNA: TGTGCCAGCAGCACTAGCGGGTTCAGGGGATACGAGCAGTACTTC; CDR3 protein: CASSTSGFRGYEQYF
CDR3 length: 13; clone size: few; J gene: TRBJ1-2; V gene: TRBV20-1; D gene: TRBD1; CDR3 DNA: TGCAGTGCCACGGACAGGGGGTACTATGGCTACACCTTC; CDR3 protein: CSATDRGYYGYTF
CDR3 length: 13; clone size: -; J gene: TRBJ1-4; V gene: TRBV18; D gene: -; CDR3 DNA: TGTGCCAGCTCACCAGGGGATAATGAAAAACTGTTTTTT; CDR3 protein: CASSPGDNEKLFF
CDR3 length: 13; clone size: -; J gene: TRBJ2-3; V gene: TRBV28; D gene: TRBD1; CDR3 DNA: TGTGCCAGCGGACAGGGGGTGACAGATACGCAGTATTTT; CDR3 protein: CASGQGVTDTQYF
CDR3 length: 16; clone size: -; J gene: TRBJ2-1; V gene: TRBV20-1; D gene: -; CDR3 DNA: TGCAGTGCTCGGGATATGGGGGGAAACTCCTACAATGAGCAGTTCTTC; CDR3 protein: CSARDMGGNSYNEQFF
CDR3 length: 12; clone size: -; J gene: TRBJ2-3; V gene: TRBV7-9; D gene: -; CDR3 DNA: TGTGCCAGCAGTCCGGCCATCGTTACGCAGTATTTT; CDR3 protein: CASSPAIVTQYF
CDR3 length: 15; clone size: -; J gene: TRBJ2-7; V gene: TRBV3-1; D gene: TRBD1; CDR3 DNA: TGTGCCAGCAGCCGGGAGTGGGACAGCTCCTACGAGCAGTACTTC; CDR3 protein: CASSREWDSSYEQYF
CDR3 length: 13; clone size: few; J gene: TRBJ2-7; V gene: TRBV5-1; D gene: -; CDR3 DNA: TGCGCCAGCAGCTTGGAGAGGGCCCACGAGCAGTACTTC; CDR3 protein: CASSLERAHEQYF
CDR3 length: 16; clone size: few; J gene: TRBJ2-1; V gene: TRBV11-1; D gene: TRBD2; CDR3 DNA: TGTGCCAGCAGCCCGGGGGGGACTAGCGGGAGATGGGGGCAGTTCTTC; CDR3 protein: CASSPGGTSGRWGQFF
CDR3 length: 15; clone size: -; J gene: TRBJ2-3; V gene: TRBV6-4; D gene: TRBD2; CDR3 DNA: TGTGCCAGCAGCGGGACTAGCGGGAGCCCAGATACGCAGTATTTT; CDR3 protein: CASSGTSGSPDTQYF
CDR3 length: 13; clone size: few; J gene: TRBJ1-2; V gene: TRBV12-3/TRBV12-4; D gene: -; CDR3 DNA: TGTGCCAGCAGTTTGATTAGACAGGAGGGCTACACCTTC; CDR3 protein: CASSLIRQEGYTF
CDR3 length: 13; clone size: few; J gene: TRBJ1-2; V gene: TRBV7-9; D gene: -; CDR3 DNA: TGTGCCAGCAGCCCCGGAGGCGGCATCGACTACACCTTC; CDR3 protein: CASSPGGGIDYTF
CDR3 length: 14; clone size: -; J gene: TRBJ1-1; V gene: TRBV6-5; D gene: -; CDR3 DNA: TGTGCCAGCACTTGGGAGGGAGGGAACACTGAAGCTTTCTTT; CDR3 protein: CASTWEGGNTEAFF
CDR3 length: 13; clone size: many; J gene: TRBJ1-2; V gene: TRBV7-9; D gene: -; CDR3 DNA: TGTGCCAGCAGCTCTCAGGGGTCTCACGGCTACACCTTC; CDR3 protein: CASSSQGSHGYTF
CDR3 length: 15; clone size: -; J gene: TRBJ2-1; V gene: TRBV7-2; D gene: -; CDR3 DNA: TGTGCCAGCAGCTTAAACGGGATAGGTTACAATGAGCAGTTCTTC; CDR3 protein: CASSLNGIGYNEQFF
CDR3 length: 12; clone size: few; J gene: TRBJ2-7; V gene: TRBV7-9; D gene: TRBD2; CDR3 DNA: TGTGCCAGCAGCCCAATAGGGAGGGGGCAGTACTTC; CDR3 protein: CASSPIGRGQYF
CDR3 length: 13; clone size: -; J gene: TRBJ2-2; V gene: TRBV27; D gene: -; CDR3 DNA: TGTGCCAGCAGTTTAGCACTCGGCGGGGAGCTGTTTTTT; CDR3 protein: CASSLALGGELFF
CDR3 length: 15; clone size: few; J gene: TRBJ2-7; V gene: TRBV19; D gene: TRBD1; CDR3 DNA: TGTGCCAGTAGTATAGGTCAGGGGGCCGCATACGAGCAGTACTTC; CDR3 protein: CASSIGQGAAYEQYF
CDR3 length: 16; clone size: few; J gene: TRBJ2-1; V gene: TRBV4-1; D gene: -; CDR3 DNA: TGCGCCAGCAGCCAAGAGAGGCAGGGGACCTACAATGAGCAGTTCTTC; CDR3 protein: CASSQERQGTYNEQFF
CDR3 length: 14; clone size: few; J gene: TRBJ1-1; V gene: TRBV27; D gene: -; CDR3 DNA: TGTGCCAGCAGTTTTGTCGGGTTAGACACTGAAGCTTTCTTT; CDR3 protein: CASSFVGLDTEAFF
CDR3 length: 13; clone size: few; J gene: TRBJ2-3; V gene: TRBV13; D gene: -; CDR3 DNA: TGTGCCAGCAGCCCCAGCCGGGAAGATACGCAGTATTTT; CDR3 protein: CASSPSREDTQYF
CDR3 length: 11; clone size: many; J gene: TRBJ1-1; V gene: TRBV12-3/TRBV12-4; D gene: -; CDR3 DNA: TGTGCCAGCAGTTTAGGGGCTGAAGCTTTCTTT; CDR3 protein: CASSLGAEAFF
CDR3 length: 13; clone size: -; J gene: TRBJ1-5; V gene: TRBV27; D gene: -; CDR3 DNA: TGTGCCAGCAGTGGTCAAGGGGCTCAGCCCCAGCATTTT; CDR3 protein: CASSGQGAQPQHF
CDR3 length: 15; clone size: -; J gene: TRBJ2-5; V gene: TRBV6-1; D gene: -; CDR3 DNA: TGTGCCAGCAGGGGACGGACAGATCGGGGAGAGACCCAGTACTTC; CDR3 protein: CASRGRTDRGETQYF
CDR3 length: 16; clone size: many; J gene: TRBJ2-1; V gene: TRBV4-1; D gene: TRBD2; CDR3 DNA: TGCGCCAGCAGACCTACTAGCGGAGGGAGTAACAATGAGCAGTTCTTC; CDR3 protein: CASRPTSGGSNNEQFF
CDR3 length: 13; clone size: many; J gene: TRBJ1-2; V gene: TRBV12-3/TRBV12-4; D gene: -; CDR3 DNA: TGTGCCAGCAGTTTAGGGCGCTACTATGGCTACACCTTC; CDR3 protein: CASSLGRYYGYTF
CDR3 length: 13; clone size: -; J gene: TRBJ1-1; V gene: TRBV10-2; D gene: -; CDR3 DNA: TGCGCCAGCAGTGGATCTATCGGAACTGAAGCTTTCTTT; CDR3 protein: CASSGSIGTEAFF
CDR3 length: 13; clone size: -; J gene: TRBJ2-7; V gene: TRBV4-1; D gene: -; CDR3 DNA: TGCGCCAGCAGCCAAGATGCCCGTGACGAGCAGTACTTC; CDR3 protein: CASSQDARDEQYF
CDR3 length: 14; clone size: few; J gene: TRBJ2-7; V gene: TRBV5-1; D gene: TRBD2; CDR3 DNA: TGCGCCAGCAGCTTCGACAGCGGGGCCTACGAGCAGTACTTC; CDR3 protein: CASSFDSGAYEQYF
CDR3 length: 13; clone size: few; J gene: TRBJ1-5; V gene: TRBV24-1; D gene: -; CDR3 DNA: TGTGCCACCGCAGACGGCAGCAATCAGCCCCAGCATTTT; CDR3 protein: CATADGSNQPQHF
CDR3 length: 14; clone size: few; J gene: TRBJ1-3; V gene: TRBV28; D gene: -; CDR3 DNA: TGTGCCAGCAGTTTACCTTTGTCTGGAAACACCATATATTTT; CDR3 protein: CASSLPLSGNTIYF
CDR3 length: 12; clone size: -; J gene: TRBJ2-3; V gene: TRBV6-1; D gene: TRBD1; CDR3 DNA: TGTGCCAGCAGTGGGGACAGTTATACGCAGTATTTT; CDR3 protein: CASSGDSYTQYF
CDR3 length: 13; clone size: many; J gene: TRBJ2-4; V gene: TRBV5-6; D gene: -; CDR3 DNA: TGTGCCAGCAGCTCGTCTTTGGCGAACATTCAGTACTTC; CDR3 protein: CASSSSLANIQYF
CDR3 length: 15; clone size: few; J gene: TRBJ1-1; V gene: TRBV6-2/TRBV6-3; D gene: -; CDR3 DNA: TGTGCCAGCAGTCAATTTCTCCGGGGGAACACTGAAGCTTTCTTT; CDR3 protein: CASSQFLRGNTEAFF
CDR3 length: 13; clone size: -; J gene: TRBJ1-2; V gene: TRBV6-5; D gene: -; CDR3 DNA: TGTGCCAGCAGTTCCGACATCGTCTATGGCTACACCTTC; CDR3 protein: CASSSDIVYGYTF
CDR3 length: 11; clone size: few; J gene: TRBJ2-2; V gene: TRBV7-9; D gene: -; CDR3 DNA: TGTGCCAGCAGCTTCAGGGAGGAGCTGTTTTTT; CDR3 protein: CASSFREELFF
CDR3 length: 12; clone size: many; J gene: TRBJ2-1; V gene: TRBV12-3/TRBV12-4; D gene: -; CDR3 DNA: TGTGCCAGCAGTTTAGGCGGCGATGAGCAGTTCTTC; CDR3 protein: CASSLGGDEQFF
CDR3 length: 11; clone size: few; J gene: TRBJ1-1; V gene: TRBV12-3/TRBV12-4; D gene: -; CDR3 DNA: TGTGCCAGCAGCCTCGCTCACGAAGCTTTCTTT; CDR3 protein: CASSLAHEAFF
CDR3 length: 12; clone size: -; J gene: TRBJ2-7; V gene: TRBV12-3/TRBV12-4; D gene: -; CDR3 DNA: TGTGCCAGCAGTTATATCCCCTACGAGCAGTACTTC; CDR3 protein: CASSYIPYEQYF
CDR3 length: 14; clone size: few; J gene: TRBJ2-7; V gene: TRBV27; D gene: TRBD1; CDR3 DNA: TGTGCCAGCAGTTTGACAGGGGCCTTATACGAGCAGTACTTC; CDR3 protein: CASSLTGALYEQYF
CDR3 length: 16; clone size: -; J gene: TRBJ2-2; V gene: TRBV10-3; D gene: TRBD2; CDR3 DNA: TGTGCCATCAGTTCGACTAGCGGGGGGGAAACCGGGGAGCTGTTTTTT; CDR3 protein: CAISSTSGGETGELFF
CDR3 length: 13; clone size: many; J gene: TRBJ2-2; V gene: TRBV9; D gene: -; CDR3 DNA: TGTGCCAGCAGTGCCCCGAACACCGGGGAGCTGTTTTTT; CDR3 protein: CASSAPNTGELFF